The T cell receptor (beta chain) described here comes from a study of blood T cell repertoires in COVID-19. The overall study: Sample material is recorded as cDNA or gDNA derived from T cells, B-cell-depleted T cells, or PBMCs.

With V trimmed by 0 bases and J by 2 bases, 9 bases remained unmatched. Germline assignment: CDR1 LNHNV and CDR2 YYDKDF (reference sequence). The CDR3 covers 17 residues. In the study's own analysis: Researchers report that nucleated cell counts were estimated from reference gene primer amplification. Profiled with immunoSEQ multiplex PCR; TCRdb holds only in-frame clones, not every one. V, J and clone size were drawn from that table, and D and trimming were deduced from the DNA. The repertoire holds about 410,000 clones, with 86% as singletons. The receptor's source is a woman in her twenties or thirties with active or convalescent COVID-19. The chain employs TRBV15 and TRBJ1-1; 7 nucleotides match TRBD1. The sequenced material came from peripheral blood. In nucleotides, the CDR3 is TGTGCCACCAGCAGAGATCGTGGGCGAGGGGGCAACACTGAAGCTTTCTTT. Protein: CATSRDRGRGGNTEAFF.